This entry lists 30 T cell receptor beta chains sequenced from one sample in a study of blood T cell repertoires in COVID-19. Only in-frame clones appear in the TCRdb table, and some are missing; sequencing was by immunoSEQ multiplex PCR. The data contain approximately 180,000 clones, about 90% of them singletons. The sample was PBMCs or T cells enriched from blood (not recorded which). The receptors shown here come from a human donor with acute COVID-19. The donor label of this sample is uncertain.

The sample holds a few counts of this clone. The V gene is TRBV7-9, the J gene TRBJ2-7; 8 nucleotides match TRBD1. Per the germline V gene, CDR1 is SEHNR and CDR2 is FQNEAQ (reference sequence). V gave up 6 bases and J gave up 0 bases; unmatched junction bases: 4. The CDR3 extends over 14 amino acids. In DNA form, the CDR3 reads TGTGCCAGCAGACGCGGGACAGGCTCCTACGAGCAGTACTTC. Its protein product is CASRRGTGSYEQYF.

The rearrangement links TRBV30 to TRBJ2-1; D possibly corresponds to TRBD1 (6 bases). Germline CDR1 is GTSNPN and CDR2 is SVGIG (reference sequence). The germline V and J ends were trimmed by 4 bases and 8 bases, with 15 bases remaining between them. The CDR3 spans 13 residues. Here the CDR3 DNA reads TGTGCCTGGATGGTTGGGACATTGGATGAGCAGTTCTTC. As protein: CAWMVGTLDEQFF.

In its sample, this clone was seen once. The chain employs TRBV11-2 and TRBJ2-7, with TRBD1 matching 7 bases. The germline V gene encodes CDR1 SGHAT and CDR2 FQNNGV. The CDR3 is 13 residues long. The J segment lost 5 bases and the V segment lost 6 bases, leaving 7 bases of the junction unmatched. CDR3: CASRTDRVNEQYF. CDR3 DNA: TGTGCCAGCAGAACAGACAGGGTCAACGAGCAGTACTTC.

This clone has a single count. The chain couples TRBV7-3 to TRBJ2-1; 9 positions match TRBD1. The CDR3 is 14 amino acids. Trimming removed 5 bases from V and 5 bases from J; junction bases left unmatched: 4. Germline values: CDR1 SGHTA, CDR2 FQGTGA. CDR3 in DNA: TGTGCCAGCAGCCGGACAGGGGACGACAATGAGCAGTTCTTC. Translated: CASSRTGDDNEQFF.

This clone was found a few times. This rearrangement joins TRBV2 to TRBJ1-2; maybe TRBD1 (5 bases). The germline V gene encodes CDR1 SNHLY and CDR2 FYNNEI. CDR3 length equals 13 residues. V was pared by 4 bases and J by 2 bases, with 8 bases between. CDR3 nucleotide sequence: TGTGCCAGCAGTGTCACAGGAAACTATGGCTACACCTTC. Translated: CASSVTGNYGYTF. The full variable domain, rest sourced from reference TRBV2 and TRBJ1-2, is EPEVTQTPSHQVTQMGQEVILRCVPISNHLYFYWYRQILGQKVEFLVSFYNNEISEKSEIFDDQFSVERPDGSNFTLKIRSTKLEDSAMYFCASSVTGNYGYTFGSGTRLTVV.

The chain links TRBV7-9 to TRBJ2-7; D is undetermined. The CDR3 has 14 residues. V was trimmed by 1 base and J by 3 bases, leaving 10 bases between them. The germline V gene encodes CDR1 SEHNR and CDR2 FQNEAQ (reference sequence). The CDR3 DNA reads TGTGCCAGCAGCTTAGACCCTGGGCTCTACGAGCAGTACTTC. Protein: CASSLDPGLYEQYF.

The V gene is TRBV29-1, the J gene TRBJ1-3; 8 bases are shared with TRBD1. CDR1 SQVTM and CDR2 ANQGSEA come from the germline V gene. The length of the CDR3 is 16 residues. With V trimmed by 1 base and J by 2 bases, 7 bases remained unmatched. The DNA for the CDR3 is TGCAGCGTTGAAGTGGGCGGCAGGGGGCCTGGAAACACCATATATTTT. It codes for CSVEVGGRGPGNTIYF.

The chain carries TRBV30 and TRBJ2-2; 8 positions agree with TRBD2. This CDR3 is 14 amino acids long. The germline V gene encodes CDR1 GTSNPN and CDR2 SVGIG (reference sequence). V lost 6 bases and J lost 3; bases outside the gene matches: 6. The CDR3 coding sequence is TGTGCCTGCCCCGCGGGGGGTTACACCGGGGAGCTGTTTTTT. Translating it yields CACPAGGYTGELFF.

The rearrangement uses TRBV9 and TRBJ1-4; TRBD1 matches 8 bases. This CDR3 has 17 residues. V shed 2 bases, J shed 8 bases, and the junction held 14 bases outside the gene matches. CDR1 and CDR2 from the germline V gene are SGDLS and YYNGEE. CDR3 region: CASSVGQGLKVGEKLFF. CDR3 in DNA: TGTGCCAGCAGCGTCGGACAGGGCTTGAAGGTGGGGGAAAAACTGTTTTTT.

CDR3 residues: CASSWDTSSGNTIYF. In DNA form, the CDR3 reads TGCGCCAGCAGCTGGGACACCAGCTCTGGAAACACCATATATTTT. This chain uses TRBV5-1 with TRBJ1-3; D might be TRBD1 (6 bases). Looked up from germline, CDR1 is SGHRS and CDR2 is YFSETQ. V lost 3 bases and J lost 0, with 10 bases in between. The CDR3 loop spans 15 amino acids.

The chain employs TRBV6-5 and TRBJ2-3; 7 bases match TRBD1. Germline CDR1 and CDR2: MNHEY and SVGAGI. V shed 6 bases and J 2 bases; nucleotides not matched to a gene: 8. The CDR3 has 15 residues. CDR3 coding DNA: TGTGCCAGCAGCGACAGGGTGGGGTACACAGATACGCAGTATTTT. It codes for CASSDRVGYTDTQYF.

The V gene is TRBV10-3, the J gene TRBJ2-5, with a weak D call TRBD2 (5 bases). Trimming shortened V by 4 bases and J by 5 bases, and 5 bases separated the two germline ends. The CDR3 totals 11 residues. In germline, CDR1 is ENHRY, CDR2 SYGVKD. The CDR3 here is CAISAGETQYF. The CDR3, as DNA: TGTGCCATCAGTGCGGGGGAGACCCAGTACTTC.

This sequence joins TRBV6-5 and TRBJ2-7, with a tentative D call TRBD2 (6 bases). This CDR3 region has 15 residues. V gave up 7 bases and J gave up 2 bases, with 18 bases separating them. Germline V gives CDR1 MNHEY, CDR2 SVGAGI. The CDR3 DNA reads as TGTGCCAGCACCCCAGGGTGGGGGGAGACCTACGAGCAGTACTTC. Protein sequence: CASTPGWGETYEQYF.

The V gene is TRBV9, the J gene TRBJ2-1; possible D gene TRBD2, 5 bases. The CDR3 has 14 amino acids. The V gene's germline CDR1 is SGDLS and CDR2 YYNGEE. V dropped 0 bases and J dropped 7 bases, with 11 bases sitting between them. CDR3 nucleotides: TGTGCCAGCAGCGTAGGGGTAGGGAGAAATGAGCAGTTCTTC. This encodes CASSVGVGRNEQFF.

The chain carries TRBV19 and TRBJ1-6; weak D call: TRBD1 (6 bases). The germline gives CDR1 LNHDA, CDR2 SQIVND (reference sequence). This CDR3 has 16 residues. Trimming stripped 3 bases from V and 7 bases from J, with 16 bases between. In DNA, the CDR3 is TGTGCCAGTAGTATCCGACAGACCAGGGGCAATTCACCCCTCCACTTT. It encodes CASSIRQTRGNSPLHF.

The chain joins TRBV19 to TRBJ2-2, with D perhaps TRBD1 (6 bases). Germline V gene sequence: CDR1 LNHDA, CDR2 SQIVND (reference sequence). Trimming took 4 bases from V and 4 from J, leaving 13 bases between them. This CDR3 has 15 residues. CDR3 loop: CASSRQPGATGELFF. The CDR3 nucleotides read TGTGCCAGTAGTAGGCAGCCAGGGGCCACCGGGGAGCTGTTTTTT.

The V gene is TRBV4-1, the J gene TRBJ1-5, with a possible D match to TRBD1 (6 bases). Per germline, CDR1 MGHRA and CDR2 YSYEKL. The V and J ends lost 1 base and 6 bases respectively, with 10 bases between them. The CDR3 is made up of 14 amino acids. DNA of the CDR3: TGCGCCAGCAGCCAAGCAGGGGATCTTCAGCCCCAGCATTTT. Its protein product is CASSQAGDLQPQHF.

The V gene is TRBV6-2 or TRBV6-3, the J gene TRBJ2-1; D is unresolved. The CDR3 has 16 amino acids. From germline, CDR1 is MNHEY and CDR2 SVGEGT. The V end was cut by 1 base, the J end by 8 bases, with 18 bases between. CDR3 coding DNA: TGTGCCAGCAGTTACTTCCCTTGGTGGGCGCGCGATGAGCAGTTCTTC. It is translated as CASSYFPWWARDEQFF.

CDR3 in DNA: TGTGCCAGCAGCTTCCGTAGCGTCTCTGAATACAATGAGCAGTTCTTC. Translated: CASSFRSVSEYNEQFF. V is TRBV7-3 and J is TRBJ2-1; maybe TRBD2 (5 bases). V lost 3 bases, J lost 4 bases, and 16 bases lay in between. This CDR3 has 16 residues. Per germline, CDR1 SGHTA and CDR2 FQGTGA.

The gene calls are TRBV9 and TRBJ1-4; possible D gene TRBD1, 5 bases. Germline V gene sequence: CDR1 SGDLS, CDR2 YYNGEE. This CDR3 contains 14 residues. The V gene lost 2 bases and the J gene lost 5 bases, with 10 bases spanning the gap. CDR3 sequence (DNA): TGTGCCAGCAGCGTGGGGGGATTCAATGAAAAACTGTTTTTT. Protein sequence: CASSVGGFNEKLFF.

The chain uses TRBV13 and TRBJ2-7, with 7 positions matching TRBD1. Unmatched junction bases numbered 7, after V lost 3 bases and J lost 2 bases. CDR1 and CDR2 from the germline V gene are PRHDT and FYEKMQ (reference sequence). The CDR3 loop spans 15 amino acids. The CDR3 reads CASSLGPGQTYEQYF. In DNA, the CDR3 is TGTGCCAGCAGCTTGGGACCGGGACAGACCTACGAGCAGTACTTC.

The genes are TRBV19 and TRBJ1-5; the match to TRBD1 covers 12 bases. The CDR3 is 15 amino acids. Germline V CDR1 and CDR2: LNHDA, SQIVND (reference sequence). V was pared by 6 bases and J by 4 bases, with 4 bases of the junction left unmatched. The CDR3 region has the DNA TGTGCCAGTAGACTGGGACAGGGGGCGAATCAGCCCCAGCATTTT. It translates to CASRLGQGANQPQHF.

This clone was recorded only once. As DNA, the CDR3 is TGTGCCATCAAGGGACAGGAGAACACTGAAGCTTTCTTT. As protein: CAIKGQENTEAFF. V and J are TRBV10-3 and TRBJ1-1; 8 bases are a match to TRBD1. V trimming: 7 bases; J trimming: 1 base; junction bases outside the gene matches: 2. The length of the CDR3 is 13 residues. Germline CDR1 and CDR2: ENHRY and SYGVKD.

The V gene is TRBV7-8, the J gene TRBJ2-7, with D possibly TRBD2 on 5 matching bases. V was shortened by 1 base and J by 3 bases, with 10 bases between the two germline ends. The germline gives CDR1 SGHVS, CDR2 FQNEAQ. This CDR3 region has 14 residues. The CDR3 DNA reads TGTGCCAGCAGCTTAGAACTCGGAGGCTACGAGCAGTACTTC. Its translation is CASSLELGGYEQYF. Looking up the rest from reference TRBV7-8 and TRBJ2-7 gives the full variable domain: GAGVSQSPRYKVAKRGQDVALRCDPISGHVSLFWYQQALGQGPEFLTYFQNEAQLDKSGLPSDRFFAERPEGSVSTLKIQRTQQEDSAVYLCASSLELGGYEQYFGPGTRLTVT.

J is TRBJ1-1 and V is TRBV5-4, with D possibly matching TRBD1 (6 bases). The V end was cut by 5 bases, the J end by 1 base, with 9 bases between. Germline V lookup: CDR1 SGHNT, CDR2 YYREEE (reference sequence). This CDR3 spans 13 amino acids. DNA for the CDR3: TGTGCCAGCAGACAGGACAGGAACACTGAAGCTTTCTTT. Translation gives CASRQDRNTEAFF.

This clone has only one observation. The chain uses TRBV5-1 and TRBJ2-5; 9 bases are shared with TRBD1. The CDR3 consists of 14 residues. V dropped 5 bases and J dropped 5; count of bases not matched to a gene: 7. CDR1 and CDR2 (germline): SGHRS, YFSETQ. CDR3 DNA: TGCGCCAGCAGGAGACAGGGGGTTCGGGAGACCCAGTACTTC. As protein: CASRRQGVRETQYF.

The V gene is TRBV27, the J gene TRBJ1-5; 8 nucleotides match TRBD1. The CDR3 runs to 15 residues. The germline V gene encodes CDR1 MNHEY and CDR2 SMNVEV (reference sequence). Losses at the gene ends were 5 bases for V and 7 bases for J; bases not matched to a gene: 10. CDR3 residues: CASSPYQGAVQPQHF. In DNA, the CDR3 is TGTGCCAGCAGTCCATACCAGGGGGCAGTGCAGCCCCAGCATTTT.

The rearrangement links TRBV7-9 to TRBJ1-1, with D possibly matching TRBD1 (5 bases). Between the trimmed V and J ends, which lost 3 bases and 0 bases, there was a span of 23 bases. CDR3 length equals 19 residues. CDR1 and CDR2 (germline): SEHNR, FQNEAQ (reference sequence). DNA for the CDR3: TGTGCCAGCAGCTTTTTCCGATTCAGGGCAAAGCCCATGAACACTGAAGCTTTCTTT. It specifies CASSFFRFRAKPMNTEAFF.

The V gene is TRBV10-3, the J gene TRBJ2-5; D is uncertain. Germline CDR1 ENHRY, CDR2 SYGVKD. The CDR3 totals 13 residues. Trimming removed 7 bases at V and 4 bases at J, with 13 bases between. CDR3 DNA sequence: TGTGCCATCACCGGTGAGGTAACAGAGACCCAGTACTTC. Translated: CAITGEVTETQYF.

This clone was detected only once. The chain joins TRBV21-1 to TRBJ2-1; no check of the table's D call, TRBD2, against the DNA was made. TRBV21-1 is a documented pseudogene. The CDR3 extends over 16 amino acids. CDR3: CASSFPTRTGYNEQFF. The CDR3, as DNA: TGTGCCAGCAGCTTTCCGACTAGGACCGGGTACAATGAGCAGTTCTTC.